The 27 T cell receptor beta chains presented below share a single source sample, sequenced in a study of blood T cell repertoires in COVID-19. Sequenced by immunoSEQ multiplex PCR; TCRdb stores in-frame clones only, minus some. The profile covers roughly 300,000 clones, with about 89% appearing a single time and approximately 7.8% taken by the ten largest. Input material: peripheral blood. Every receptor here comes from a woman between 50 and 59 years old who had recovered from COVID-19.

This clone was picked up a small number of times. CDR3 amino acids: CSASQQINQPQHF. The DNA of the CDR3 is TGCAGTGCTAGTCAACAGATCAATCAGCCCCAGCATTTT. The chain is built from TRBV20-1 and TRBJ1-5; D is ambiguous. Germline V gene lookup returns CDR1 DFQATT and CDR2 SNEGSKA (reference sequence). Trimming stripped 3 bases from V and 3 bases from J, with 9 bases between. The CDR3 has 13 amino acids.

The CDR3 DNA sequence: TGTGCCAGCAGTCTACAACTAGCGGGAGGGCCCGGGGAGCTGTTTTTT. Protein: CASSLQLAGGPGELFF. The chain carries TRBV27 and TRBJ2-2; TRBD2 matches 13 bases. The germline V gene encodes CDR1 MNHEY and CDR2 SMNVEV (reference sequence). J lost 6 bases, V lost 5 bases, and 6 bases had no gene match. The CDR3 runs to 16 residues.

A few counts support this clone. This rearrangement joins TRBV27 to TRBJ1-4; unclear D gene. Germline lookup yields CDR1 MNHEY and CDR2 SMNVEV (reference sequence). CDR3 length: 12 residues. The V gene lost 6 bases and the J gene lost 7 bases, with 9 bases spanning the gap. The CDR3 bases are TGTGCCAGCAGAACTAGGAGTGAAAAACTGTTTTTT. Its translation: CASRTRSEKLFF.

The gene calls are TRBV30 and TRBJ1-2; 8 bases map to TRBD1. V dropped 0 bases and J dropped 4; count of bases not matched to a gene: 7. CDR1 GTSNPN and CDR2 SVGIG come from the germline V gene (reference sequence). The CDR3 spans 15 residues. The CDR3 sequence is CAWSVPGTGVYGYTF. The DNA of the CDR3 is TGTGCCTGGAGTGTTCCCGGGACAGGCGTCTATGGCTACACCTTC.

The chain is built from TRBV5-6 and TRBJ1-2; D is ambiguous. CDR1 and CDR2 from the germline V gene are SGHDT and YYEEEE. The CDR3 contains 11 residues. The germline V and J ends were trimmed by 1 base and 8 bases, with 6 bases remaining between them. CDR3 sequence: CASSLRYGYTF. The CDR3 coding sequence is TGTGCCAGCAGCTTGCGGTACGGCTACACCTTC.

The chain has TRBV5-4 and TRBJ2-7; a weak D match, TRBD1 (6 bases). Germline-derived CDR1 and CDR2 are SGHNT and YYREEE (reference sequence). Between the trimmed V and J ends, which lost 4 bases and 5 bases, there was a span of 22 bases. CDR3 length equals 16 residues. CDR3 DNA: TGTGCCAGCAGCGGACAGTCGGGACAACCCCGGAACGAGCAGTACTTC. Translated, it gives CASSGQSGQPRNEQYF.

The chain joins TRBV27 to TRBJ2-1, with 10 positions matching TRBD2. In germline, CDR1 is MNHEY, CDR2 SMNVEV (reference sequence). V was pared by 2 bases and J by 6 bases, with 4 bases of the junction left unmatched. This CDR3 region has 15 residues. The CDR3 spells CASSLILAGANEQFF. In DNA, the CDR3 is TGTGCCAGCAGTTTAATCCTAGCGGGAGCCAATGAGCAGTTCTTC.

This chain links TRBV28 with TRBJ1-2; a weak D match, TRBD1 (5 bases). V lost 3 bases and J lost 3, with 11 bases in between. The CDR3 totals 14 residues. Germline CDR1 MDHEN, CDR2 SYDVKM. The CDR3 bases are TGTGCCAGCAGTTTTAGGAAGGGGTACTATGGCTACACCTTC. The encoded protein is CASSFRKGYYGYTF.

A remark on this clone: Its ends do not fully match the called genes, so a read error is possible. The CDR3 spells CASSQPSGGSAPF. The CDR3 nucleotides read TGTGCCAGCAGCCAACCAAGCGGGGGTTCAGCGCCCTTT. This chain uses TRBV5-6 with TRBJ2-3; 8 bases line up with TRBD2. Germline V gene data show CDR1 as SGHDT and CDR2 as YYEEEE. CDR3 length: 13 amino acids.

This sequence joins TRBV28 and TRBJ2-3, with TRBD1 as a possible D gene (5 bases). The CDR3 contains 16 residues. Trimming removed 11 bases from V and 2 bases from J, with 23 bases in between. Germline CDR1 MDHEN, CDR2 SYDVKM. The CDR3, as DNA: TGTGCCGTACAAACTTCACGTCCCAGGGTCACAGATACGCAGTATTTT. It encodes CAVQTSRPRVTDTQYF.

The chain carries TRBV18 and TRBJ1-1; the D is unclear. CDR1 is KGHSH, CDR2 LQKENI, per germline. This CDR3 has 14 amino acids. V shed 1 base and J shed 6 bases, with 12 bases lying between them. The CDR3 DNA reads as TGTGCCAGCTCACCACTCTTGGAAGCGGCTGAAGCTTTCTTT. Residues: CASSPLLEAAEAFF.

The V gene is TRBV7-9, the J gene TRBJ2-3; 8 bases agree with TRBD2. With 1 base clipped from V and 3 bases from J, the junction kept 0 bases outside the gene matches. The CDR3 consists of 14 residues. Germline V CDR1 and CDR2: SEHNR, FQNEAQ (reference sequence). In DNA, the CDR3 is TGTGCCAGCAGCTTAGGACTAGCGACAGATACGCAGTATTTT. Amino acid sequence: CASSLGLATDTQYF. Variable domain in full (rest from reference TRBV7-9 and TRBJ2-3): DTGVSQNPRHKITKRGQNVTFRCDPISEHNRLYWYRQTLGQGPEFLTYFQNEAQLEKSRLLSDRFSAERPKGSFSTLEIQRTEQGDSAMYLCASSLGLATDTQYFGPGTRLTVL.

The chain carries TRBV6-5 and TRBJ2-7; no definite D call. V was cut by 4 bases and J by 4 bases, with 14 bases left in between. There are 14 residues in the CDR3. Germline V CDR1 and CDR2: MNHEY, SVGAGI. CDR3 nucleotides: TGTGCCAGCAGTTTGTCCGGGTCGGTTTACGAGCAGTACTTC. Translation: CASSLSGSVYEQYF.

The V call is TRBV4-3, the J call TRBJ1-5, with D unclear. V dropped 0 bases and J dropped 1 base, with 4 bases sitting between them. This CDR3 has 14 residues. In germline, CDR1 is LGHNA, CDR2 YSLEER. The DNA of the CDR3 is TGCGCCAGCAGCCAAGACAGGAGCAATCAGCCCCAGCATTTT. Translated: CASSQDRSNQPQHF.

The chain links TRBV3-1 (or the pseudogene TRBV3-2) to TRBJ2-5, with D unclear. There are 12 residues in the CDR3. In germline, CDR1 is LGHDT, CDR2 YNNKEL (reference sequence). Trimming left V 4 bases short and J 1 base short, with 4 bases between. The CDR3, as DNA: TGTGCCAGCAGCCCATTCCAAGAGACCCAGTACTTC. Translated, it gives CASSPFQETQYF.

The chain joins TRBV4-2 to TRBJ2-7, with D possibly being TRBD1 (5 bases). The CDR3 has 16 amino acids. Germline CDR1 is LGHNA and CDR2 is YNFKEQ. Trimming took 1 base from V and 5 from J, leaving 18 bases between them. The CDR3 region is CASSQVGAFEGNEQYF. CDR3 bases: TGTGCCAGCAGCCAAGTAGGGGCCTTTGAAGGGAACGAGCAGTACTTC.

The chain employs TRBV19 and TRBJ2-4, with 13 bases aligning to TRBD2. The CDR3 spans 15 residues. J lost 5 bases, V lost 6 bases, and 4 bases had no gene match. Germline V CDR1 and CDR2: LNHDA, SQIVND (reference sequence). The CDR3 DNA reads as TGTGCCAGTAGAAGGACTAGCGGGGGCGAAAACATTCAGTACTTC. Amino acid sequence: CASRRTSGGENIQYF.

The V gene is TRBV30, the J gene TRBJ2-3; D unclear. V lost 5 bases and J 0 bases, leaving 6 bases between the germline ends. The CDR3 has 12 residues. Germline CDR1 reads GTSNPN; CDR2 reads SVGIG (reference sequence). The CDR3 region is CAWVLSTDTQYF. The CDR3 bases are TGTGCCTGGGTTCTAAGCACAGATACGCAGTATTTT.

The chain links TRBV25-1 to TRBJ2-1; D unclear. The V end was cut by 4 bases, the J end by 4 bases, with 11 bases between. CDR1 is MGHDK, CDR2 SYGVNS, per germline. The CDR3 covers 14 residues. The CDR3 loop reads CASSAVSAYNEQFF. The CDR3 region has the DNA TGTGCCAGCAGTGCGGTCTCCGCGTACAATGAGCAGTTCTTC. Using reference TRBV25-1 and TRBJ2-1 for the parts outside the CDR3, the full variable domain is EADIYQTPRYLVIGTGKKITLECSQTMGHDKMYWYQQDPGMELHLIHYSYGVNSTEKGDLSSESTVSRIRTEHFPLTLESARPSHTSQYLCASSAVSAYNEQFFGPGTRLTVL.

V is TRBV5-1 and J is TRBJ2-1; no clear D. Between the trimmed V and J ends, which lost 4 bases and 12 bases, there was a span of 17 bases. Germline V lookup: CDR1 SGHRS, CDR2 YFSETQ. CDR3 length equals 13 residues. CDR3 coding DNA: TGCGCCAGCAGCCCCGAAAGGCTAGTCCGGCAGTTCTTC. Its protein product is CASSPERLVRQFF.

The chain carries TRBV6-2 or TRBV6-3 and TRBJ1-2; D unresolved. Per the germline V gene, CDR1 is MNHEY and CDR2 is SVGEGT. The ends were cut back, 5 bases at V and 4 bases at J, with 14 bases in the middle. CDR3 length equals 14 residues. The CDR3 loop reads CASSLERYGYGYTF. The CDR3 DNA reads as TGTGCCAGCAGTCTGGAGAGGTATGGCTATGGCTACACCTTC.

The chain carries TRBV7-2 and TRBJ2-3; 7 bases align to TRBD2. This CDR3 has 15 residues. V gave up 1 base and J gave up 4 bases; unmatched junction bases: 5. CDR1 is SGHTA and CDR2 is FQGNSA in the germline V gene. The CDR3 DNA reads TGTGCCAGCAGCTTAGAAGGACTAGGGTCAGATACGCAGTATTTT. Its protein is CASSLEGLGSDTQYF. The full variable domain, rest sourced from reference TRBV7-2 and TRBJ2-3, is GAGVSQSPSNKVTEKGKDVELRCDPISGHTALYWYRQSLGQGLEFLIYFQGNSAPDKSGLPSDRFSAERTGGSVSTLTIQRTQQEDSAVYLCASSLEGLGSDTQYFGPGTRLTVL.

The rearrangement uses TRBV19 and TRBJ1-2, with a possible D match to TRBD1 (5 bases). Germline lookup yields CDR1 LNHDA and CDR2 SQIVND (reference sequence). This CDR3 has 12 residues. V gave up 6 bases and J gave up 6 bases, with 11 bases separating them. The CDR3 DNA reads TGTGCCAGTAGGAGCAGGGTTAATGGCTACACCTTC. Translating gives CASRSRVNGYTF.

This clone occurred once. This chain uses TRBV14 with TRBJ1-6; D is perhaps TRBD1 (5 bases). This CDR3 comprises 14 residues. CDR1 and CDR2 from the germline V gene are SGHDN and FVKESK. V lost 2 bases to trimming and J lost 7 bases, with 9 bases between them. CDR3 nucleotides: TGTGCCAGCAGCCAATGGACACAGAATTCACCCCTCCACTTT. It translates to CASSQWTQNSPLHF.

The J gene is TRBJ2-2, the V gene TRBV28, with TRBD2 identical over 9 bases. This CDR3 has 19 residues. V gave up 1 base and J gave up 5 bases; unmatched junction bases: 14. Per germline, CDR1 MDHEN and CDR2 SYDVKM. CDR3 sequence: CASSLFSQTVAGETGELFF. In DNA form, the CDR3 reads TGTGCCAGCAGTTTATTTTCCCAGACGGTAGCGGGAGAGACCGGGGAGCTGTTTTTT.

This clone was observed a few times. The chain has TRBV18 and TRBJ2-1, with no clear D. Per germline, CDR1 KGHSH and CDR2 LQKENI. V was trimmed by 4 bases and J by 4 bases, leaving 8 bases between them. The CDR3 totals 13 residues. CDR3 region: CASSHEAYNEQFF. The CDR3 DNA is TGTGCCAGCTCACACGAAGCATACAATGAGCAGTTCTTC.

The V and J genes are TRBV28 and TRBJ2-7, with D possibly matching TRBD1 (6 bases). This CDR3 contains 13 residues. CDR1 is MDHEN and CDR2 is SYDVKM in the germline V gene. V lost 4 bases and J lost 5, with 12 bases in between. The CDR3 nucleotides read TGTGCCAGCAGTTCCCGACAGGTAGACGAGCAGTACTTC. Protein: CASSSRQVDEQYF. The whole variable domain, filled in from reference TRBV28 and TRBJ2-7, reads DVKVTQSSRYLVKRTGEKVFLECVQDMDHENMFWYRQDPGLGLRLIYFSYDVKMKEKGDIPEGYSVSREKKERFSLILESASTNQTSMYLCASSSRQVDEQYFGPGTRLTVT.